Listed here are 27 T cell receptor beta chains from one sample, sequenced in a study of blood T cell repertoires in COVID-19. Sequencing used immunoSEQ multiplex PCR; TCRdb keeps in-frame clones, though not all of them. The sample has about 68,000 clones, roughly 85% seen once. Sequencing input: peripheral blood. These receptors all stem from a man in his forties or fifties with acute or convalescent COVID-19.

The CDR3 nucleotides read TGTGCCAGCAGTTACGGGACAGGGGTAAACTATGGCTACACCTTC. Translation gives CASSYGTGVNYGYTF. V and J are TRBV6-5 and TRBJ1-2; 10 nucleotides align to TRBD1. V lost 2 bases, J lost 2 bases, and 2 bases stayed unmatched. There are 15 residues in the CDR3. Germline V CDR1 and CDR2: MNHEY, SVGAGI.

This rearrangement joins TRBV15 to TRBJ2-3, with TRBD2 matching over 10 bases. The CDR3 covers 18 residues. J gave up 2 bases and V 5 bases, and 13 bases lay outside the gene matches. Germline CDR1 LNHNV, CDR2 YYDKDF (reference sequence). This CDR3 is CATSRSRLAGASTDTQYF. The CDR3 coding sequence is TGTGCCACCAGCCGCTCACGGCTAGCGGGGGCTTCCACAGATACGCAGTATTTT.

V is TRBV11-2 and J is TRBJ2-7; a weak D match, TRBD1 (6 bases). Trimming removed 0 bases at V and 4 bases at J, with 19 bases between. This CDR3 comprises 17 residues. Per germline, CDR1 SGHAT and CDR2 FQNNGV. The CDR3 loop reads CASSLDSSETGSYEQYF. For the CDR3, the DNA is TGTGCCAGCAGCTTAGATTCCTCCGAGACAGGAAGTTACGAGCAGTACTTC.

The chain joins TRBV4-2 to TRBJ2-7, with 9 positions matching TRBD2. The trim removed 0 bases at V and 0 bases at J, leaving 3 bases unmatched. Germline V CDR1 and CDR2: LGHNA, YNFKEQ. CDR3 length: 16 residues. The CDR3 nucleotides read TGTGCCAGCAGCCAAGAAGAGCGGGGGGCCTCCTACGAGCAGTACTTC. Its translation: CASSQEERGASYEQYF.

The genes are TRBV24-1 and TRBJ2-6, with TRBD1 matching over 8 bases. Per germline, CDR1 KGHDR and CDR2 SFDVKD. This CDR3 has 15 amino acids. Germline trimming cut 10 bases from V and 1 base from J; bases unmatched to any gene: 5. CDR3 loop: CATEDRVSGANVLTF. CDR3 DNA sequence: TGTGCCACGGAGGACAGGGTTTCTGGGGCCAACGTCCTGACTTTC.

Of note for this clone: Lacking the conserved final phenylalanine or tryptophan, this CDR3 likely reflects a read error. The chain has TRBV5-4 and TRBJ1-2; TRBD1 agrees at 7 bases. This CDR3 has 13 amino acids. Germline loops: CDR1 SGHNT, CDR2 YYREEE (reference sequence). The junction had 2 bases not matched to a gene; V was cut back by 4 bases and J by 2 bases. DNA for the CDR3: TGTGCCAGCAGCCCGGACAGGAACTATGGCTACACCTCC. Amino acids: CASSPDRNYGYTS.

The rearrangement joins TRBV7-8 to TRBJ2-7; TRBD1 matches 7 bases. The ends lost 2 bases at V and 11 bases at J; junction bases unmatched: 6. In germline, CDR1 is SGHVS, CDR2 FQNEAQ. The CDR3 extends over 12 amino acids. The CDR3 nucleotides read TGTGCCAGCAGCTTAATTGACAGGGCGGAGTACTTC. This gives the protein CASSLIDRAEYF. Using reference TRBV7-8 and TRBJ2-7 for the parts outside the CDR3, the full variable domain is GAGVSQSPRYKVAKRGQDVALRCDPISGHVSLFWYQQALGQGPEFLTYFQNEAQLDKSGLPSDRFFAERPEGSVSTLKIQRTQQEDSAVYLCASSLIDRAEYFGPGTRLTVT.

V and J are TRBV3-1 (or the pseudogene TRBV3-2) and TRBJ2-3, with D tentatively TRBD2 (5 bases). The CDR3 consists of 13 residues. The V gene lost 0 bases and the J gene lost 11 bases, with 12 bases spanning the gap. Per the germline V gene, CDR1 is LGHDT and CDR2 is YNNKEL (reference sequence). Here the CDR3 reads CASSQDRGLRQYF. The CDR3 nucleotides read TGTGCCAGCAGCCAAGACCGGGGATTAAGGCAGTATTTT.

This chain joins TRBV9 and TRBJ2-7, with TRBD2 matching over 8 bases. The trim removed 3 bases at V and 1 base at J, leaving 3 bases unmatched. CDR3 length equals 14 residues. Germline values: CDR1 SGDLS, CDR2 YYNGEE. Here the CDR3 reads CASSAGLESYEQYF. CDR3 nucleotides: TGTGCCAGCAGCGCGGGACTAGAGTCCTACGAGCAGTACTTC.

The chain couples TRBV4-1 to TRBJ2-7; 7 positions match TRBD1. Germline V lookup: CDR1 MGHRA, CDR2 YSYEKL. Trimming at V came to 3 bases and at J to 2 bases, leaving 7 bases not matched to a gene. CDR3 length: 15 residues. The CDR3 DNA follows: TGCGCCAGCAGCCACTCCCGGGACAGTCCCTACGAGCAGTACTTC. This sequence encodes CASSHSRDSPYEQYF.

The rearrangement uses TRBV7-9 and TRBJ2-5; D not resolved. V was clipped by 1 base and J by 2 bases, with 11 bases between them. Germline lookup yields CDR1 SEHNR and CDR2 FQNEAQ (reference sequence). This CDR3 region has 15 residues. The CDR3 region is CASSLERRKQETQYF. DNA of the CDR3: TGTGCCAGCAGCTTAGAACGCAGAAAACAAGAGACCCAGTACTTC.

This rearrangement joins TRBV2 to TRBJ1-2; TRBD1 matches 8 bases. The CDR3 contains 13 residues. The junction had 9 bases not matched to a gene; V was cut back by 7 bases and J by 8 bases. From germline, CDR1 is SNHLY and CDR2 FYNNEI. CDR3 DNA sequence: TGTGCCAGCAAGGGACAGGTCGGTATAGGCTACACCTTC. As protein: CASKGQVGIGYTF.

This chain links TRBV6-5 with TRBJ1-1; D may be TRBD1 (5 bases). The V gene lost 8 bases and the J gene lost 5 bases, with 15 bases spanning the gap. The germline V gene encodes CDR1 MNHEY and CDR2 SVGAGI. The CDR3 has 13 amino acids. The CDR3 DNA reads TGTGCCAGCGGCAGACAGTACGGGACTGAAGCTTTCTTT. Translated: CASGRQYGTEAFF.

This chain connects TRBV10-3 to TRBJ1-1; possible D gene TRBD1, 5 bases. Germline V gene data show CDR1 as ENHRY and CDR2 as SYGVKD. Trimming cost V 7 bases and J 3 bases, with 12 bases left between them. The CDR3 is 13 residues long. The chain's CDR3 is CAITARDDTEAFF. In DNA form, the CDR3 reads TGTGCCATCACGGCCAGGGATGACACTGAAGCTTTCTTT.

The chain couples TRBV19 to TRBJ1-2; D is perhaps TRBD1 (5 bases). V gave up 4 bases and J gave up 3 bases, with 9 bases separating them. The CDR3 contains 13 residues. Germline V gene lookup returns CDR1 LNHDA and CDR2 SQIVND (reference sequence). In DNA, the CDR3 is TGTGCCAGTAGTACAGGGTCGGACTATGGCTACACCTTC. Protein sequence: CASSTGSDYGYTF.

Remarks on this clone: The same CDR3 is also encoded by other DNA sequences in this sample. The rearrangement uses TRBV5-4 and TRBJ1-2; D perhaps matches TRBD1 (5 bases). CDR3 length: 13 residues. Germline-derived CDR1 and CDR2 are SGHNT and YYREEE (reference sequence). V shed 4 bases and J shed 2 bases, with 9 bases lying between them. CDR3 in amino acids: CASSPDRNYGYTF. CDR3 nucleotide sequence: TGTGCCAGCAGCCCCGACAGAAACTATGGCTACACCTTC.

This chain links TRBV7-8 with TRBJ2-3, with D perhaps matching TRBD2 (6 bases). CDR1 and CDR2 (germline): SGHVS, FQNEAQ. The CDR3 contains 16 residues. V dropped 1 base and J dropped 2 bases, with 13 bases sitting between them. CDR3 region: CASSLVAGQDTDTQYF. DNA for the CDR3: TGTGCCAGCAGCTTAGTGGCGGGGCAGGACACAGATACGCAGTATTTT.

The chain combines TRBV5-8 with TRBJ1-1; D unresolved. CDR3 length equals 15 residues. The germline CDR1 and CDR2 sequences are SGHTS and YDEGEE. Trimming cost V 2 bases and J 5 bases, with 16 bases left between them. The CDR3 DNA sequence: TGTGCCAGCAGCTTCGTCGGGAATTTGGAAACTGAAGCTTTCTTT. It specifies CASSFVGNLETEAFF. Combining the CDR3 with reference TRBV5-8 and TRBJ1-1 gives the whole variable domain EAGVTQSPTHLIKTRGQQATLRCSPISGHTSVYWYQQALGLGLQFLLWYDEGEERNRGNFPPRFSGRQFPNYSSELNVNALELEDSALYLCASSFVGNLETEAFFGQGTRLTVV.

This clone was observed a single time. J is TRBJ2-1 and V is TRBV5-6, with D tentatively TRBD2 (6 bases). The germline V gene encodes CDR1 SGHDT and CDR2 YYEEEE. V was trimmed by 2 bases and J by 9 bases, leaving 15 bases between them. The CDR3 totals 14 residues. The CDR3 coding sequence is TGTGCCAGCAGCTTTTATTTCCTGGGGGGTGAGCAGTTCTTC. Translating it yields CASSFYFLGGEQFF. Full variable domain (rest looked up from reference TRBV5-6 and TRBJ2-1): DAGVTQSPTHLIKTRGQQVTLRCSPKSGHDTVSWYQQALGQGPQFIFQYYEEEERQRGNFPDRFSGHQFPNYSSELNVNALLLGDSALYLCASSFYFLGGEQFFGPGTRLTVL.

The chain employs TRBV9 and TRBJ2-3; 11 bases agree with TRBD2. The CDR3 length is 15 residues. V lost 3 bases to trimming and J lost 5 bases; unmatched junction nucleotides: 5. Per the germline V gene, CDR1 is SGDLS and CDR2 is YYNGEE. The CDR3 nucleotides are TGTGCCAGCAGCGCGGGACTAGCGGAGGGAGATACGCAGTATTTT. Amino acid sequence: CASSAGLAEGDTQYF.

This chain joins TRBV3-1 (or the pseudogene TRBV3-2) and TRBJ1-1; TRBD1 is a possible D gene (5 bases). The germline V and J ends were trimmed by 1 base and 1 base, with 7 bases remaining between them. The CDR3 runs 14 residues. Germline CDR1 reads LGHDT; CDR2 reads YNNKEL (reference sequence). CDR3 in amino acids: CASSQGQQNTEAFF. In DNA, the CDR3 is TGTGCCAGCAGCCAAGGACAGCAGAACACTGAAGCTTTCTTT.

This chain connects TRBV4-2 to TRBJ2-5, with no clear D. The germline CDR1 and CDR2 sequences are LGHNA and YNFKEQ. Trimming removed 4 bases at V and 1 base at J, with 13 bases between. The CDR3 totals 15 residues. CDR3 DNA: TGTGCCAGCAGCCCCGCCGCGAGTGGCCAAGAGACCCAGTACTTC. This encodes CASSPAASGQETQYF.

The V call is TRBV3-1 (or the pseudogene TRBV3-2), the J call TRBJ2-1; 10 bases line up with TRBD1. This CDR3 spans 15 amino acids. The trim removed 5 bases at V and 4 bases at J, leaving 5 bases unmatched. Looked up from germline, CDR1 is LGHDT and CDR2 is YNNKEL (reference sequence). CDR3 in DNA: TGTGCCAGCAGCTTCGGACAGGGGGAGTACAATGAGCAGTTCTTC. It translates to CASSFGQGEYNEQFF.

This clone showed up just once. Additional DNA sequences in this sample encode the identical CDR3. The chain uses TRBV27 and TRBJ2-7; 11 bases match TRBD2. Germline CDR1 MNHEY, CDR2 SMNVEV (reference sequence). V lost 5 bases and J lost 4; bases outside the gene matches: 4. The CDR3 length is 14 residues. The CDR3 protein is CASSLTSGEYEQYF. The CDR3 DNA follows: TGTGCCAGCAGTCTGACTAGCGGGGAATACGAGCAGTACTTC.

The rearrangement links TRBV6-2 or TRBV6-3 to TRBJ2-5, with 9 bases that match TRBD1. CDR3 length equals 16 residues. J gave up 4 bases and V 2 bases, and 8 bases lay outside the gene matches. Germline lookup yields CDR1 MNHEY and CDR2 SVGEGT. CDR3 residues: CASSYETGGIGETQYF. CDR3 in DNA: TGTGCCAGCAGTTACGAGACAGGGGGGATTGGAGAGACCCAGTACTTC.

V and J are TRBV20-1 and TRBJ1-1; 7 positions match TRBD1. V lost 6 bases to trimming and J lost 10 bases; unmatched junction nucleotides: 8. Germline-derived CDR1 and CDR2 are DFQATT and SNEGSKA (reference sequence). The CDR3 has 11 amino acids. The DNA of the CDR3 is TGCAGTGCGGGGAGACAGGGTGCAGCTTTCTTT. This codes for CSAGRQGAAFF.

The chain uses TRBV27 and TRBJ2-5; 10 positions match TRBD2. Looked up from germline, CDR1 is MNHEY and CDR2 is SMNVEV (reference sequence). Germline trimming cut 10 bases from V and 2 bases from J; bases unmatched to any gene: 7. CDR3 length equals 14 residues. CDR3 residues: CATYSGGPQETQYF. The CDR3 coding sequence is TGTGCCACGTATAGCGGGGGGCCTCAAGAGACCCAGTACTTC.